The 30 T cell receptor beta chains listed next were all sequenced from one sample in a study of blood T cell repertoires in COVID-19 (TCRdb year 2020). The library was prepared using the immunoSEQ multiplex PCR assay. TCRdb limited this immuneACCESS table to in-frame rearrangements with V and J called. A share of clones is missing; checked studies link under half to unresolved V genes, and the rest is unexplained. Across this sample there are just over 150,000 clones, with roughly 80% seen only once. The ten most abundant clones make up around 0.62% of the sample. What was sequenced was peripheral blood. Receptor source: a man in his sixties with acute or convalescent COVID-19.

The CDR3 reads CASSSLEAFF. DNA of the CDR3: TGTGCCAGCAGCAGTCTTGAAGCTTTCTTT. The chain joins TRBV21-1 to TRBJ1-1. TRBV21-1 is classified as a pseudogene. This CDR3 contains 10 residues.

The rearrangement links TRBV12-3 or TRBV12-4 to TRBJ2-4; D possibly corresponds to TRBD2 (6 bases). V dropped 7 bases and J dropped 7 bases, with 14 bases sitting between them. The CDR3 runs 13 residues. In DNA form, the CDR3 reads TGTGCCAGCACCCCTTCGGGGGTCAACATTCAGTACTTC. It is translated as CASTPSGVNIQYF.

This clone was recorded only once. The chain has TRBV19 and TRBJ1-5, with D perhaps matching TRBD1 (5 bases). Trimming cost V 4 bases and J 11 bases, with 12 bases left between them. This CDR3 has 12 amino acids. Per germline, CDR1 LNHDA and CDR2 SQIVND (reference sequence). CDR3 sequence reads: CASSTSGRAQHF. The CDR3 nucleotides are TGTGCCAGTAGTACATCAGGGAGGGCCCAGCATTTT.

The V gene is TRBV7-9, the J gene TRBJ1-2, with 8 bases that match TRBD1. The CDR3 covers 15 residues. Germline CDR1 and CDR2: SEHNR and FQNEAQ (reference sequence). Trimming took 2 bases from V and 4 from J; bases not matched to a gene: 6. As DNA, the CDR3 is TGTGCCAGCAGCTTAAGTGGGACAGGAGGCTATGGCTACACCTTC. Its protein product is CASSLSGTGGYGYTF.

The chain has TRBV5-1 and TRBJ2-1, with 9 bases lining up with TRBD2. The CDR3 has 16 residues. Germline lookup yields CDR1 SGHRS and CDR2 YFSETQ. The J segment lost 8 bases and the V segment lost 0 bases, leaving 9 bases of the junction unmatched. This CDR3 is CASSLDWRGGPDEQFF. The CDR3 DNA follows: TGCGCCAGCAGCTTGGATTGGCGGGGGGGCCCCGATGAGCAGTTCTTC.

Here the CDR3 reads CAISQGQGRNIQYF. DNA for the CDR3: TGTGCCATCTCCCAGGGACAGGGGAGAAACATTCAGTACTTC. J is TRBJ2-4 and V is TRBV28; 10 bases are a match to TRBD1. The V gene's germline CDR1 is MDHEN and CDR2 SYDVKM. V trimming: 10 bases; J trimming: 6 bases; junction bases outside the gene matches: 9. The CDR3 has 14 amino acids.

The chain employs TRBV12-3 or TRBV12-4 and TRBJ1-2, with TRBD1 identical over 7 bases. V dropped 7 bases and J dropped 8; count of bases not matched to a gene: 10. CDR3 length equals 13 residues. CDR3 in amino acids: CASTRGQSGGYTF. CDR3 bases: TGTGCCAGCACAAGGGGACAGTCAGGCGGCTACACCTTC.

The V and J genes are TRBV24-1 and TRBJ2-1; 11 bases are a match to TRBD2. The CDR3 length is 17 residues. Germline trimming cut 4 bases from V and 4 bases from J; bases unmatched to any gene: 8. The germline CDR1 and CDR2 sequences are KGHDR and SFDVKD. This chain's CDR3 is CATSEAEGLAAYNEQFF. The DNA of the CDR3 is TGTGCCACCAGTGAAGCTGAGGGACTAGCGGCTTACAATGAGCAGTTCTTC.

Concerning this clone itself: Other DNA sequences of this sample code for an identical CDR3. The J gene is TRBJ1-4, the V gene TRBV5-1, with TRBD1 as a possible D gene (5 bases). CDR1 is SGHRS, CDR2 YFSETQ, per germline. Trimming took 0 bases from V and 5 from J, leaving 8 bases between them. CDR3 length equals 14 residues. The CDR3 sequence: CASSLGQGNEKLFF. In DNA, the CDR3 is TGCGCCAGCAGCTTGGGGCAGGGAAATGAAAAACTGTTTTTT.

In its sample, this clone was seen once. This chain joins TRBV6-2 or TRBV6-3 and TRBJ1-5; D not certain. CDR3 size: 13 residues. V was clipped by 4 bases and J by 6 bases, with 10 bases between them. From germline, CDR1 is MNHEY and CDR2 SVGEGT. CDR3 coding DNA: TGTGCCAGCAGTTTTCCTCCCAGTCAGCCCCAGCATTTT. Translating gives CASSFPPSQPQHF.

The gene calls are TRBV19 and TRBJ1-3; the D gene is possibly TRBD1 (6 bases). Looked up from germline, CDR1 is LNHDA and CDR2 is SQIVND (reference sequence). V gave up 6 bases and J gave up 4 bases, with 13 bases separating them. This CDR3 has 14 amino acids. The CDR3 here is CASSQTGPGNTIYF. CDR3 bases: TGTGCCAGTAGCCAGACAGGACCCGGAAACACCATATATTTT.

The CDR3 region has the DNA TGTGCCAGCAGTGAATGGAGCAGAGCCAACACTGAAGCTTTCTTT. Its protein product is CASSEWSRANTEAFF. The chain recombines TRBV2 with TRBJ1-1; D unclear. This CDR3 has 15 residues. The V end was cut by 2 bases, the J end by 2 bases, with 12 bases between. Looked up from germline, CDR1 is SNHLY and CDR2 is FYNNEI.

The gene calls are TRBV19 and TRBJ2-1; 12 bases line up with TRBD2. V shed 6 bases, J shed 6 bases, and the junction held 9 bases outside the gene matches. The CDR3 runs to 16 residues. Germline V gives CDR1 LNHDA, CDR2 SQIVND (reference sequence). Written as DNA, the CDR3 is TGTGCCAGTAGCAGCCGCTCTAGCGGGGGGGGCAATGAGCAGTTCTTC. Its translation: CASSSRSSGGGNEQFF.

The V gene is TRBV27, the J gene TRBJ1-1, with 7 bases matching TRBD1. Germline values: CDR1 MNHEY, CDR2 SMNVEV (reference sequence). The CDR3 has 11 residues. With 7 bases clipped from V and 6 bases from J, the junction kept 2 bases outside the gene matches. The CDR3 region is CASNRGSEAFF. As DNA, the CDR3 is TGTGCCAGCAACAGGGGCTCTGAAGCTTTCTTT.

This chain links TRBV7-2 with TRBJ2-2; D is perhaps TRBD1 (6 bases). CDR3 length: 13 residues. V lost 10 bases and J lost 4, with 13 bases in between. Germline assignment: CDR1 SGHTA and CDR2 FQGNSA. The CDR3 reads CATKGVRTGELFF. The CDR3 DNA reads as TGTGCCACCAAGGGGGTCCGCACCGGGGAGCTGTTTTTT.

V and J are TRBV5-5 and TRBJ2-1; a weak D match, TRBD2 (5 bases). This CDR3 is 16 amino acids long. Deletions cut 0 bases from V and 0 bases from J, with 10 bases between. Germline V gene sequence: CDR1 SGHKS, CDR2 YYEKEE (reference sequence). The CDR3 nucleotides read TGTGCCAGCAGCTTGGGCCGGGATGGCTCCTACAATGAGCAGTTCTTC. It yields the protein CASSLGRDGSYNEQFF.

The V and J genes are TRBV7-8 and TRBJ2-7, with TRBD2 as a possible D gene (7 bases). Trimming cost V 1 base and J 5 bases, with 9 bases left between them. The CDR3 totals 13 residues. Germline CDR1 and CDR2: SGHVS and FQNEAQ. The chain's CDR3 is CASSLGGGHEQYF. Written as DNA, the CDR3 is TGTGCCAGCAGCTTAGGGGGGGGCCACGAGCAGTACTTC.

This chain uses TRBV12-5 with TRBJ2-1; 8 positions match TRBD2. Germline values: CDR1 LGHNT, CDR2 FRNRAP. This CDR3 is 19 amino acids long. V shed 4 bases and J 0 bases; nucleotides not matched to a gene: 14. The CDR3 DNA sequence: TGTGCTAGTGGTTCCCAAGCGGGAGCGGCGTCAAGCTCCTACAATGAGCAGTTCTTC. It yields the protein CASGSQAGAASSSYNEQFF.

This clone was seen a few times. The gene calls are TRBV24-1 and TRBJ2-1; 11 nucleotides agree with TRBD2. The germline V gene encodes CDR1 KGHDR and CDR2 SFDVKD. V trimming: 0 bases; J trimming: 9 bases; junction bases outside the gene matches: 6. This CDR3 has 16 amino acids. Here the CDR3 reads CATSDLGTSGGSEQFF. The CDR3 region has the DNA TGTGCCACCAGTGATTTGGGGACTAGCGGCGGAAGTGAGCAGTTCTTC.

A few counts support this clone. The chain uses TRBV9 and TRBJ1-5; TRBD1 is a possible D gene (5 bases). Germline lookup yields CDR1 SGDLS and CDR2 YYNGEE. Trimming removed 7 bases at V and 5 bases at J, with 19 bases between. This CDR3 has 15 residues. CDR3 amino acids: CASGRDRGSHQPQHF. In DNA, the CDR3 is TGTGCCAGCGGACGGGACCGGGGGTCCCATCAGCCCCAGCATTTT.

The rearrangement links TRBV2 to TRBJ2-5, with D maybe TRBD1 (5 bases). Germline V gives CDR1 SNHLY, CDR2 FYNNEI. This CDR3 is built from 14 residues. V was pared by 7 bases and J by 5 bases, with 17 bases between. CDR3 nucleotide sequence: TGTGCCAGCATAATGGACACCCCCAATGAGACCCAGTACTTC. It codes for CASIMDTPNETQYF.

The genes are TRBV9 and TRBJ2-1; the match to TRBD2 covers 10 bases. Germline assignment: CDR1 SGDLS and CDR2 YYNGEE. CDR3 length: 18 residues. V lost 4 bases and J lost 5; bases outside the gene matches: 15. CDR3 DNA sequence: TGTGCCAGCAGCTTACCCCGTGGAAGCGGGAGGGGCCACAATGAGCAGTTCTTC. It encodes CASSLPRGSGRGHNEQFF.

The chain is built from TRBV5-1 and TRBJ1-1; D is uncertain. The CDR3 totals 13 residues. The V gene's germline CDR1 is SGHRS and CDR2 YFSETQ. The V gene lost 3 bases and the J gene lost 2 bases, with 8 bases spanning the gap. The CDR3 loop is CASSSFVNTEAFF. CDR3 bases: TGCGCCAGCAGCTCCTTCGTAAACACTGAAGCTTTCTTT.

The chain recombines TRBV6-5 with TRBJ1-1, with 8 bases identical to TRBD1. The CDR3 length is 15 residues. Losses at the gene ends were 0 bases for V and 4 bases for J; bases not matched to a gene: 4. Germline-derived CDR1 and CDR2 are MNHEY and SVGAGI. This CDR3 is CASSYSDRAGTEAFF. The CDR3 nucleotides are TGTGCCAGCAGTTACTCGGACAGGGCTGGCACTGAAGCTTTCTTT.

The chain is built from TRBV7-2 and TRBJ1-2, with no clear D. The CDR3 sequence is 13 residues long. From germline, CDR1 is SGHTA and CDR2 FQGNSA. V lost 4 bases and J 4 bases, leaving 10 bases between the germline ends. CDR3 nucleotide sequence: TGTGCCAGCAGCTCGGCGTCGGGCTATGGCTACACCTTC. Translated: CASSSASGYGYTF.

CDR3 region: CASRGGVRYSPLHF. In DNA form, the CDR3 reads TGTGCCAGCAGAGGGGGGGTTCGATATTCACCCCTCCACTTT. The chain uses TRBV2 and TRBJ1-6, with D tentatively TRBD1 (6 bases). CDR1 is SNHLY, CDR2 FYNNEI, per germline. The CDR3 is 14 residues long. Trimming pared 6 bases from V and 8 bases from J, leaving 14 bases between.

The V call is TRBV28, the J call TRBJ2-5; 8 nucleotides match TRBD2. The CDR3 has 16 residues. The junction had 12 bases not matched to a gene; V was cut back by 4 bases and J by 5 bases. Germline assignment: CDR1 MDHEN and CDR2 SYDVKM. The DNA for the CDR3 is TGTGCCAGCAGTTCCCCGAGCGGGAGACCCCGGGAGACCCAGTACTTC. Translated, it gives CASSSPSGRPRETQYF.

This chain links TRBV21-1 with TRBJ2-1; the table's D call, TRBD1, was not checked against the DNA. TRBV21-1 counts as a pseudogene. The CDR3 has 16 residues. CDR3 DNA: TGTGCCAGCAGCAAAGGCAAGGGGCCCCTCATCAATGAGCAGTTCTTC. Its translation: CASSKGKGPLINEQFF.

The chain has TRBV18 and TRBJ2-7; a possible D gene is TRBD2 (6 bases). This CDR3 has 14 residues. Germline V gene data show CDR1 as KGHSH and CDR2 as LQKENI. Trimming stripped 3 bases from V and 3 bases from J, with 12 bases between. Here the CDR3 reads CASSPEAGLYEQYF. The CDR3 DNA is TGTGCCAGCTCACCCGAGGCGGGGCTCTACGAGCAGTACTTC.

The chain employs TRBV5-4 and TRBJ1-2; TRBD1 agrees at 7 bases. The V and J ends lost 6 bases and 7 bases, in that order; junction bases with no gene match: 12. This CDR3 comprises 14 residues. Germline CDR1 reads SGHNT; CDR2 reads YYREEE (reference sequence). The CDR3 loop is CASTRDSRGGGYTF. The CDR3 DNA follows: TGTGCCAGCACCAGGGACAGCCGGGGGGGTGGCTACACCTTC.